This T cell receptor (beta chain) was recorded in a study of blood T cells in healthy people across ages. General study findings and limits: TCR beta diversity tracked closely with naive T cell percentage. With age, beta diversity per million T cells declined roughly linearly, significantly by 40.

There were at least 6 micrograms of total RNA extracted from every sample. Alongside a J-beta primer mix, a sample-barcoded 5' primer served in a second PCR lasting roughly 7 to 12 cycles. Each cDNA molecule was tagged by a template-switch adaptor that had 12 random nucleotides. TCRdb analysed the 5' RACE reads with MiXCR anew, one entry per CDR3 protein. The sample includes roughly 900,000 distinct CDR3 sequences, more than 25% of them seen just once. On this clonotype itself: Antigen: not known.

The CDR3 covers 14 residues. The germline V gene encodes CDR1 DFQATT and CDR2 SNEGSKA (reference sequence). The clonotype was recovered from a woman aged 80 or over in good health. The chain is built from TRBV20-1 and TRBJ1-5; perhaps TRBD1 as D (6 bases). The sequenced sample consisted of blood. The CDR3 here is CSSGRVRGEWPQHF. The CDR3 bases are TGCTCCTCCGGGCGGGTCAGGGGTGAATGGCCCCAGCATTTT.